The 5 T cell receptor beta chains below were found in one sample sequenced in a study of blood T cell repertoires in COVID-19. Generated by immunoSEQ multiplex PCR, the TCRdb table keeps only in-frame clones and is missing some. Here the sample spans fewer than 150,000 clones, about 87% being singletons. The specimen was PBMCs or T cells enriched from blood (not recorded which). The receptors stem from a man aged 45-65 years in a cohort exposed to, infected with or recovered from COVID-19 (not recorded which).

V is TRBV3-1 (or the pseudogene TRBV3-2) and J is TRBJ2-1; the match to TRBD2 covers 11 bases. The germline CDR1 and CDR2 sequences are LGHDT and YNNKEL (reference sequence). After removal of 0 bases from V and 5 bases from J, the junction contained 6 bases not matched to a gene. The CDR3 runs 17 residues. The CDR3 loop reads CASSQDTSGGINNEQFF. CDR3 nucleotides: TGTGCCAGCAGCCAAGATACTAGCGGGGGCATCAACAATGAGCAGTTCTTC.

This clone was seen a single time. The V gene is TRBV19, the J gene TRBJ1-2; a possible D gene is TRBD1 (6 bases). From germline, CDR1 is LNHDA and CDR2 SQIVND (reference sequence). The CDR3 is 16 residues long. Trimming removed 9 bases at V and 5 bases at J, with 25 bases between. Here the CDR3 DNA reads TGTGCCAGCCGGACCTTACGAGGGAGAAGGGGGTATGGCTACACCTTC. Translation: CASRTLRGRRGYGYTF.

The gene calls are TRBV10-2 and TRBJ2-6, with a weak D call TRBD1 (6 bases). The germline V gene encodes CDR1 WSHSY and CDR2 SAAADI. V was clipped by 4 bases and J by 0 bases, with 10 bases between them. The CDR3 covers 16 residues. CDR3 in amino acids: CASSVRGTSGANVLTF. As DNA, the CDR3 is TGCGCCAGCAGTGTGAGGGGGACCTCTGGGGCCAACGTCCTGACTTTC.

The CDR3 nucleotides are TGTGCCAGCAGTGGAGGGATGAGCTACGAGCAGTACTTC. Amino acids: CASSGGMSYEQYF. J is TRBJ2-7 and V is TRBV28; weak D call: TRBD2 (6 bases). The V gene's germline CDR1 is MDHEN and CDR2 SYDVKM. Trimming pared 5 bases from V and 3 bases from J, leaving 11 bases between. The CDR3 spans 13 residues.

CDR3 sequence (DNA): TGTGCCACCAGCAGAGCCCCGGGACAGGGGAATGTAGAGACCCAGTACTTC. Translating gives CATSRAPGQGNVETQYF. The rearrangement links TRBV15 to TRBJ2-5, with 10 bases matching TRBD1. CDR1 is LNHNV, CDR2 YYDKDF, per germline (reference sequence). The CDR3 is made up of 17 amino acids. After removal of 1 base from V and 4 bases from J, the junction contained 9 bases not matched to a gene.